The TCR beta chain under discussion was sequenced for a study of post-analysis software for immune sequencing data. This CDR3 has 14 residues. Germline values: CDR1 DFQATT, CDR2 SNEGSKA (reference sequence). TCR beta cDNA libraries had unique molecular identifiers. T cells numbering 1 to 10 million yielded cDNA molecules that totaled about 500,000. One entry per CDR3 protein, called by TCRdb with MiXCR from the PCR reads. The sample consists of about 620,000 distinct CDR3 sequences, about 40% of them appearing once. Overall study results and limits: With TRBV5-6, TRBV5-1 and TRBV20-1 included, 4 or 5 TRBV segments were more frequent in patients than in controls.

A word on this clonotype: Its target is unknown.

The chain recombines TRBV20-1 with TRBJ2-5, with D perhaps TRBD2 (5 bases). TRBJ2-7 explains the end of the DNA better; the J call may be wrong. This TCR came from a girl aged 10 to 17 with multiple sclerosis. The sample taken for sequencing was blood. The CDR3 reads CSARDSGLSYEQYF. CDR3 DNA: TGCAGTGCTAGAGATTCGGGGTTATCCTACGAGCAGTACTTC.